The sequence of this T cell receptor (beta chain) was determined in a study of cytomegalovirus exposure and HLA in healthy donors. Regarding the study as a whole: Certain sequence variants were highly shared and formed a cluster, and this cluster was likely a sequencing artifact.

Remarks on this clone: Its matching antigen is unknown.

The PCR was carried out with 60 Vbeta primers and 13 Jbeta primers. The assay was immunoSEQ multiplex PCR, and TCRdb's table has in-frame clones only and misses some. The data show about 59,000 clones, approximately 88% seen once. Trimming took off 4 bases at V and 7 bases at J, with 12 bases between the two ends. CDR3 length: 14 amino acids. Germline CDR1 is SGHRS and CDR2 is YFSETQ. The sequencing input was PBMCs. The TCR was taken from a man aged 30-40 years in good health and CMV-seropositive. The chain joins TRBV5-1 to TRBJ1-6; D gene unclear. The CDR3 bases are TGCGCCAGCAGCGAACAGTCGACCAATTCACCCCTCCACTTT. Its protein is CASSEQSTNSPLHF.